The sequence of this T cell receptor (beta chain) was determined in a study of CD8+CD57+ T cells in acquired aplastic anemia. Study in general: Sorted CD4+ and CD8+ cells gave a mean 3.2 ug DNA, range roughly 0.2 to 27.4 ug.

With V trimmed by 4 bases and J by 4 bases, 7 bases remained unmatched. Germline V gene data show CDR1 as KGHDR and CDR2 as SFDVKD. The CDR3 runs to 15 residues. The study, taken as a whole, reports: Controls did not differ significantly from patients in CD8+ Simpson's diversity.

The TCR beta profiling, which covered VDJ combination and CDR3 sequence, was carried out using genomic DNA as the template. One entry per CDR3 protein, called by TCRdb with MiXCR from the reads. The data show approximately 190,000 distinct CDR3 sequences, around 45% seen once. This clonotype was detected only a few times. What it binds is unknown. Previously, flow cytometry had revealed CD8+CD57+ cell expansion in the patients chosen for sequencing. Every patient had severe acquired aplastic anemia. Blood samples were obtained from patients who had received no prior therapy. The chain links TRBV24-1 to TRBJ2-7; 9 bases line up with TRBD2. The sequence was collected from a human donor with aplastic anemia. The sequenced sample was sorted CD4+, CD8+, or CD8+CD57+ T cells (not recorded which) from PBMCs. CDR3 nucleotide sequence: TGTGCCACCAGTGACCCGACGACTAGCGGATACGAGCAGTACTTC. Its protein product is CATSDPTTSGYEQYF.